A single sample gave rise to the 18 T cell receptor beta chains below, sequenced in a study of PD-L1 blockade in urothelial cancer. Produced via immunoSEQ multiplex PCR; TCRdb's table is partial and in-frame only. The sample lists about 120,000 clones; around 88% were seen once. Time point: peripheral blood 6 weeks after treatment start. Specimen: PBMCs, collected around atezolizumab (anti-PD-L1) treatment. These TCRs come from a man in his 60s with urothelial cancer.

V usage is TRBV7-2 and J usage is TRBJ1-1; 9 bases align to TRBD1. V gave up 5 bases and J gave up 7 bases; unmatched junction bases: 8. The CDR3 covers 14 residues. Germline CDR1 and CDR2: SGHTA and FQGNSA. CDR3 nucleotides: TGTGCCAGCAGCCGCGGACAGGGGCGGAATGAAGCTTTCTTT. Residues: CASSRGQGRNEAFF.

This rearrangement joins TRBV10-3 to TRBJ2-7; 8 nucleotides agree with TRBD1. With V trimmed by 7 bases and J by 3 bases, 8 bases remained unmatched. The CDR3 consists of 14 residues. Germline V lookup: CDR1 ENHRY, CDR2 SYGVKD. The CDR3: CAITSAGGFYEQYF. The CDR3 nucleotides read TGTGCCATCACCTCCGCAGGGGGCTTCTACGAGCAGTACTTC.

J is TRBJ1-1 and V is TRBV6-1, with 10 bases that match TRBD1. J lost 4 bases, V lost 3 bases, and 5 bases had no gene match. This CDR3 spans 15 amino acids. Germline lookup yields CDR1 MNHNS and CDR2 SASEGT. CDR3 region: CASSEIRTGGTEAFF. CDR3 nucleotide sequence: TGTGCCAGCAGTGAGATCCGGACAGGGGGCACTGAAGCTTTCTTT.

The chain uses TRBV14 and TRBJ2-5, with 8 nucleotides matching TRBD2. With V trimmed by 1 base and J by 2 bases, 6 bases remained unmatched. CDR1 and CDR2 from the germline V gene are SGHDN and FVKESK. This CDR3 is built from 16 residues. CDR3 amino acids: CASSQVKSGGQETQYF. The CDR3 nucleotides read TGTGCCAGCAGCCAAGTCAAGAGCGGGGGACAAGAGACCCAGTACTTC.

CDR3 coding DNA: TGTGCCAGCAGTCACGTCCAGGGATCGCGGGAAAAACTGTTTTTT. It is translated as CASSHVQGSREKLFF. The rearrangement uses TRBV28 and TRBJ1-4; D possibly corresponds to TRBD1 (5 bases). Germline CDR1 is MDHEN and CDR2 is SYDVKM. Trimming took off 5 bases at V and 8 bases at J, with 18 bases between the two ends. The CDR3 has 15 amino acids.

The chain employs TRBV10-3 and TRBJ2-2; maybe TRBD1 (6 bases). Germline assignment: CDR1 ENHRY and CDR2 SYGVKD. This CDR3 is built from 18 residues. With 6 bases removed from V and 6 bases from J, the gap between germline ends came to 26 bases. The CDR3 region is CAIRRRSTGTSDAGELFF. Here the CDR3 DNA reads TGTGCCATCAGAAGGAGAAGCACCGGGACATCGGATGCCGGGGAGCTGTTTTTT.

The V gene is TRBV28, the J gene TRBJ1-1, with D perhaps TRBD1 (5 bases). CDR3 length equals 13 residues. Germline V CDR1 and CDR2: MDHEN, SYDVKM. Trimming took off 10 bases at V and 9 bases at J, with 21 bases between the two ends. The CDR3 DNA sequence: TGTGCCACCAAAACAGGTCGACAAGGGAAAGCTTTCTTT. Translation gives CATKTGRQGKAFF.

CDR3 sequence reads: CASSPARRGYNEQFF. The CDR3, as DNA: TGTGCCAGCAGCCCAGCTAGGAGGGGCTACAATGAGCAGTTCTTC. The rearrangement joins TRBV7-8 to TRBJ2-1, with D possibly TRBD2 on 6 matching bases. CDR3 length: 15 amino acids. V shed 5 bases and J shed 3 bases, with 14 bases lying between them. Germline V gene sequence: CDR1 SGHVS, CDR2 FQNEAQ.

The rearrangement links TRBV27 to TRBJ1-1, with 9 bases matching TRBD1. Trimming took 3 bases from V and 5 from J; bases not matched to a gene: 7. Germline CDR1 reads MNHEY; CDR2 reads SMNVEV (reference sequence). The CDR3 spans 15 residues. CDR3 nucleotide sequence: TGTGCCAGCAGTTTCAACAGGGGGCGGGATACTGAAGCTTTCTTT. It translates to CASSFNRGRDTEAFF.

The genes are TRBV7-2 and TRBJ2-5, with TRBD2 matching 8 bases. V trimming: 2 bases; J trimming: 3 bases; junction bases outside the gene matches: 5. Germline CDR1 is SGHTA and CDR2 is FQGNSA. This CDR3 has 15 residues. CDR3 nucleotide sequence: TGTGCCAGCAGCTTATCGGCGGGGGGAAAAGAGACCCAGTACTTC. This encodes CASSLSAGGKETQYF.

The rearrangement uses TRBV29-1 and TRBJ2-3; TRBD2 aligns across 7 bases. The V gene end was trimmed by 7 bases and the J gene end by 7 bases; junction bases not matched to a gene: 14. Germline V lookup: CDR1 SQVTM, CDR2 ANQGSEA. This CDR3 is built from 14 residues. This CDR3 is CSAGEGSVGNTQYF. DNA for the CDR3: TGCAGCGCTGGGGAGGGGAGCGTGGGGAATACGCAGTATTTT.

The chain uses TRBV28 and TRBJ1-5; 10 bases match TRBD1. CDR3 length equals 14 residues. Germline trimming cut 5 bases from V and 7 bases from J; bases unmatched to any gene: 5. In germline, CDR1 is MDHEN, CDR2 SYDVKM. CDR3 protein: CASSRTGGDQPQHF. CDR3 in DNA: TGTGCCAGCAGTCGGACAGGGGGGGACCAGCCCCAGCATTTT.

The rearrangement links TRBV5-1 to TRBJ2-3; 7 bases are shared with TRBD2. With 3 bases clipped from V and 3 bases from J, the junction kept 7 bases outside the gene matches. Germline V CDR1 and CDR2: SGHRS, YFSETQ. This CDR3 has 15 amino acids. DNA of the CDR3: TGCGCCAGCAGCTCCCTGGGGGAGGGAACAGATACGCAGTATTTT. Protein: CASSSLGEGTDTQYF.

This chain joins TRBV7-9 and TRBJ2-2, with 10 bases fitting TRBD2. The CDR3 runs to 17 residues. V gave up 1 base and J gave up 4 bases; unmatched junction bases: 6. The germline gives CDR1 SEHNR, CDR2 FQNEAQ (reference sequence). The CDR3 nucleotides read TGTGCCAGCAGCTTAGACCTAGCGGGAGATATCACCGGGGAGCTGTTTTTT. It encodes CASSLDLAGDITGELFF.

This chain connects TRBV5-1 to TRBJ1-2; 8 nucleotides align to TRBD1. From germline, CDR1 is SGHRS and CDR2 YFSETQ. This CDR3 has 16 residues. The ends lost 5 bases at V and 4 bases at J; junction bases unmatched: 13. The CDR3 coding sequence is TGCGCCAGCAGGCAAAATCCGGGACAGGAGACCTATGGCTACACCTTC. Amino acid sequence: CASRQNPGQETYGYTF.

The chain uses TRBV7-3 and TRBJ2-7, with D hard to call. The germline CDR1 and CDR2 sequences are SGHTA and FQGTGA. The CDR3 consists of 12 residues. The V and J ends lost 2 bases and 6 bases respectively, with 8 bases between them. CDR3 protein: CASSLLQSEQYF. CDR3 nucleotides: TGTGCCAGCAGCTTATTACAGTCCGAGCAGTACTTC.

J is TRBJ2-7 and V is TRBV11-2; possibly TRBD2 for D (5 bases). CDR1 is SGHAT, CDR2 FQNNGV, per germline. The CDR3 is 14 amino acids. Between the trimmed V and J ends, which lost 1 base and 2 bases, there was a span of 9 bases. The CDR3 coding sequence is TGTGCCAGCAGCTTAGTGCTCGGGACCTACGAGCAGTACTTC. Protein: CASSLVLGTYEQYF.

V usage is TRBV6-6 and J usage is TRBJ2-2; a possible D gene is TRBD2 (5 bases). Deletions cut 6 bases from V and 3 bases from J, with 14 bases between. CDR1 MNHNY and CDR2 SVGAGI come from the germline V gene (reference sequence). The CDR3 sequence is 15 residues long. The CDR3 DNA is TGTGCCAGCAGCCGACTGGAGGTGGACACCGGGGAGCTGTTTTTT. This gives the protein CASSRLEVDTGELFF.